This record concerns one T cell receptor beta chain sequence. The data belong to a study of CD8 T cells in Susac syndrome. After extraction with the RNeasy kit, about 0.5 to 1 ug of the RNA was reverse transcribed using random hexamers. A single record per CDR3 protein comes from TCRdb applying MiXCR to the immunoSEQ multiplex PCR reads. The sample gives 300,000 to 350,000 distinct CDR3 sequences, around 92% of which show up once; over 0.065% is in the top ten. The receptor was isolated from a human donor with multiple sclerosis. The sample was CD4+ T cells from PBMCs.

The CDR3 region is CASRPPPGFGYGYTF. DNA of the CDR3: TGTGCCAGCAGACCCCCCCCGGGGTTCGGGTATGGCTACACCTTC. V is TRBV6-5 and J is TRBJ1-2, with D uncertain. Germline assignment: CDR1 MNHEY and CDR2 SVGAGI. The CDR3 runs 15 residues. The V end lost 6 bases, the J end lost 5 bases, and 19 bases lay between the germline ends.